This T cell receptor beta chain appears in the sequencing data of a study of T cells after yellow fever vaccination. In making TCR cDNA, 5'RACE template switching added a universal primer site and UMIs to it. TCRdb recomputed calls from the 5' RACE reads with MiXCR, one row per CDR3 protein. This table holds nearly 550,000 distinct CDR3 sequences, 19% found once. This sequence originates from a man aged 25-45 years who received the YFV17D yellow fever vaccine. This sample comprised PBMCs, obtained 15 days after the yellow fever booster vaccination.

The chain's CDR3 is CATSDPGLVRNEQFF. Written as DNA, the CDR3 is TGTGCCACCAGTGATCCGGGACTAGTTAGGAATGAGCAGTTCTTC. This chain joins TRBV24-1 and TRBJ2-1; 8 positions match TRBD2. In germline, CDR1 is KGHDR, CDR2 SFDVKD. The trim removed 3 bases at V and 7 bases at J, leaving 7 bases unmatched. This CDR3 contains 15 residues.